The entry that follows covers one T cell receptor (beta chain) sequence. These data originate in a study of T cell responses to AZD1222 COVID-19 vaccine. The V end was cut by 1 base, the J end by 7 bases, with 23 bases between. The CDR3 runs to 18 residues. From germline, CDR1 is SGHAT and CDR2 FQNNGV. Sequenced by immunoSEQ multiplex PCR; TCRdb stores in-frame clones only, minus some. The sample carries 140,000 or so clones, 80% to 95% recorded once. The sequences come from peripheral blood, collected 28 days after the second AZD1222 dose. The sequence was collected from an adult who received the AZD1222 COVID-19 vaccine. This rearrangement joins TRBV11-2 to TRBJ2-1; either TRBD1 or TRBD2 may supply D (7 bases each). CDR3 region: CASSLGRTGLRERNEQFF. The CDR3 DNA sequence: TGTGCCAGCAGCTTAGGACGGACAGGCTTGCGGGAGAGGAATGAGCAGTTCTTC. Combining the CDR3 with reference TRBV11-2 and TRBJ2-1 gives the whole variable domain EAGVAQSPRYKIIEKRQSVAFWCNPISGHATLYWYQQILGQGPKLLIQFQNNGVVDDSQLPKDRFSAERLKGVDSTLKIQPAKLEDSAVYLCASSLGRTGLRERNEQFFGPGTRLTVL.